Listed below are T cell receptor beta chains from one sample, sequenced in a study of T cells in Graves' hyperthyroidism and ophthalmopathy. One entry per CDR3 protein, called by TCRdb with MiXCR from the multiplex PCR reads. The sample lists 530,000 or so distinct CDR3 sequences, 40% to 55% occurring once. Input material: peripheral blood or thyroid tissue (not recorded which). These receptors all stem from a woman between 18 and 29 years old with Graves' hyperthyroidism. Both conserved end residues are part of each CDR3. A D gene is named only where the DNA matches it firmly. Expanded clones get a size class; other rows say once, few or many, or leave the size out.

d_call j_call v_call clone_size cdr3_aa cdr3_nt
TRBD2 TRBJ2-7 TRBV7-9 NA CASGQDVAGGPYEQYF TGTGCCAGCGGGCAAGACGTTGCGGGAGGACCCTACGAGCAGTACTTC
NA TRBJ2-4 TRBV7-2 NA CASSLARRENIQYF TGTGCCAGCAGCTTAGCGAGGAGGGAAAACATTCAGTACTTC
NA TRBJ1-4 TRBV7-2 NA CASSWTSTGAGEKLFF TGTGCCAGCAGCTGGACTAGCACCGGGGCGGGTGAAAAACTGTTTTTT
NA TRBJ1-1 TRBV19 NA CASSHTGPAFF TGTGCCAGTAGTCATACGGGGCCGGCTTTCTTT
TRBD2 TRBJ2-5 TRBV5-6 many CASSLVAGGPKTQYF TGTGCCAGCAGCTTGGTAGCGGGAGGGCCGAAGACCCAGTACTTC
NA TRBJ1-1 TRBV27 NA CASSSRTVMNTEAFF TGTGCCAGCAGTTCAAGGACAGTAATGAACACTGAAGCTTTCTTT
TRBD2 TRBJ2-7 TRBV5-1 NA CASSLSGLSGLAVEQYF TGCGCCAGCAGCCTATCGGGATTGTCGGGACTAGCTGTCGAGCAGTACTTC
NA TRBJ1-2 TRBV20-1 NA CSARLWDEQFYGYTF TGCAGTGCTCGACTGTGGGACGAGCAATTTTATGGCTACACCTTC
NA TRBJ2-7 TRBV27 many CASSLEGAGEQYF TGTGCCAGCAGTTTGGAGGGGGCGGGGGAGCAGTACTTC
NA TRBJ1-1 TRBV29-1 NA CREGRTDTEAFF TGCAGAGAAGGCCGAACAGACACTGAAGCTTTCTTT
NA TRBJ2-5 TRBV27 NA CASGYQGLRETQYF TGTGCCAGCGGGTATCAGGGGCTTCGGGAGACCCAGTACTTC
NA TRBJ2-2 TRBV7-9 few CASSLTWRKGSSYNEQFF TGTGCCAGCAGCTTAACGTGGAGAAAGGGAAGCTCCTACAATGAGCAGTTTTTT
NA TRBJ1-1 TRBV20-1 many CSARGGLNTEAFF TGCAGTGCTAGAGGGGGCTTGAACACTGAAGCTTTCTTT
NA TRBJ2-3 TRBV13 NA CASSPPWLAPNTDTQYF TGTGCCAGCAGCCCCCCCTGGCTAGCGCCTAACACAGATACGCAGTATTTT
NA TRBJ2-7 TRBV2 NA CASSGDSHEQYF TGTGCCAGCAGTGGCGACAGCCACGAGCAGTACTTC
NA TRBJ1-5 TRBV7-3 NA CASSSGLGGEHF TGTGCCAGCAGCTCGGGACTAGGCGGCGAGCATTTT
NA TRBJ1-4 TRBV7-3 NA CASSSLLAGGGEKLFF TGTGCCAGCAGCTCATTACTAGCGGGAGGCGGGGAAAAACTGTTTTTT
NA TRBJ2-3 TRBV5-1 many CASSLHTDTQYF TGCGCCAGCAGCTTGCACACAGATACGCAGTATTTT
TRBD1 TRBJ1-2 TRBV7-2 many CASRLTGALGYTF TGTGCCAGCAGGCTGACAGGGGCGCTGGGCTACACCTTC
TRBD1 TRBJ2-6 TRBV20-1 many CSARARTGNFGANVLTF TGCAGTGCTAGAGCTAGGACAGGGAACTTTGGGGCCAACGTCCTGACTTTC
TRBD1 TRBJ2-5 TRBV29-1 once CSAKQGWGETQYF TGCAGCGCTAAACAGGGGTGGGGAGAGACCCAGTACTTC
NA TRBJ2-7 TRBV14 NA CASSQGHGYEQYF TGTGCCAGCAGCCAGGGTCACGGCTACGAGCAGTACTTC
TRBD1 TRBJ1-2 TRBV2 NA CARGGTERDGTVFSHGYTF TGTGCCCGCGGGGGAACCGAGCGGGATGGGACAGTCTTTTCTCATGGCTACACCTTC
NA TRBJ1-1 TRBV29-1 NA CSLGHNTEAFF TGCAGCTTAGGACATAACACTGAAGCTTTCTTT
TRBD2 TRBJ2-5 TRBV7-2 once CASTGLAGSETQYF TGTGCCAGCACGGGACTAGCGGGATCAGAGACCCAGTACTTC
NA TRBJ1-6 TRBV2 once CASSERGGSPLHF TGTGCCAGCAGTGAAAGAGGGGGATCCCCCCTCCACTTT
NA TRBJ2-3 TRBV7-2 few CASVAGLGTDTQYF TGTGCCAGCGTGGCGGGGTTAGGCACAGATACGCAGTATTTT
TRBD1 TRBJ1-1 TRBV29-1 once CSVNRGTEAFF TGCAGCGTGAACAGGGGCACTGAAGCGTTCTTT
TRBD1 TRBJ1-5 TRBV5-5 many CASSWTGQGNQPQHF TGTGCCAGCAGCTGGACGGGACAGGGTAATCAGCCCCAGCATTTT
TRBD1 TRBJ1-2 TRBV5-5 many CASAGERTGFKGYTF TGTGCCAGCGCGGGGGAGAGGACAGGATTCAAGGGCTACACCTTC
NA TRBJ2-6 TRBV6-6 many CASSYGFGANVLTF TGTGCCAGCAGTTACGGCTTTGGGGCCAACGTCCTGACTTTC
NA TRBJ2-3 TRBV2 few CASSEAPRGATQYF TGTGCCAGCAGTGAAGCCCCCAGGGGCGCTACGCAGTATTTT
NA TRBJ2-2 TRBV6-6 NA CASSYAELFF TGTGCCAGCAGTTACGCGGAGCTGTTTTTT
TRBD2 TRBJ2-7 TRBV10-3 many CATRPVDAGTSGSYEQYF TGTGCCACCCGACCGGTTGACGCCGGGACTAGCGGGAGTTACGAGCAGTACTTC
NA TRBJ2-2 TRBV29-1 NA CSGGGGDGTGELFF TGCAGCGGGGGGGGCGGGGACGGTACCGGGGAGCTGTTTTTT
NA TRBJ2-6 TRBV4-1 many CASSHPIQRQTGANVLTF TGCGCCAGCAGCCATCCCATCCAAAGACAGACTGGGGCCAACGTCCTGACTTTC
TRBD1 TRBJ1-1 TRBV11-2 many CASSSTTRTGNTEAFF TGTGCCAGCAGTTCGACGACACGGACAGGCAACACTGAAGCTTTCTTT
NA TRBJ2-7 TRBV11-1 many CASSYPDTNSYEQYF TGTGCCAGCAGCTACCCGGACACGAACTCCTACGAGCAGTACTTC
NA TRBJ2-7 TRBV4-2 NA CASSQDLDRNYEQYF TGTGCCAGCAGCCAAGACTTGGACCGCAACTACGAGCAGTACTTC
NA TRBJ2-1 TRBV10-3 few CAISVSGNEQFF TGTGCCATCAGTGTCTCAGGAAATGAGCAGTTCTTC
NA TRBJ1-4 TRBV3-1 many CASQPRGSYYEKLFF TGTGCCAGCCAACCCAGGGGCTCGTATTATGAAAAACTGTTTTTT
NA TRBJ1-1 TRBV20-1 NA CSARDTRGNTEAFF TGCAGTGCTAGGGACACAAGAGGAAACACTGAAGCTTTCTTT
NA TRBJ2-7 TRBV5-5 few CASSLREGTSSAPHEQYF TGTGCCAGCAGCCTCCGAGAAGGGACTTCTAGCGCCCCTCACGAGCAGTACTTC
NA TRBJ2-5 TRBV10-3 NA CAIGQGTDRETQYF TGTGCCATCGGTCAAGGGACCGATCGGGAGACCCAGTACTTC
TRBD2 TRBJ2-3 TRBV4-2 many CASSLTGLGTDTQYF TGTGCCAGCAGTCTAACAGGACTAGGCACAGATACGCAGTATTTT
NA TRBJ2-6 TRBV20-1 NA CSATIRDSGGSGANVLTF TGCAGTGCTACCATTAGGGACTCGGGTGGCTCTGGGGCCAACGTCCTGACTTTC
TRBD1 TRBJ1-2 TRBV7-8 NA CASSLEGTGGHNYGYTF TGTGCCAGCAGCTTAGAGGGGACAGGGGGACACAACTATGGCTACACCTTC
NA TRBJ1-2 TRBV7-8 NA CASSPRLAGYGYTF TGTGCCAGCAGCCCCCGGCTAGCGGGCTATGGCTACACCTTC
NA TRBJ2-7 TRBV11-2 NA CASSRPSGEQYF TGTGCCAGCAGCCGACCGTCGGGCGAGCAGTACTTC
NA TRBJ2-2 TRBV15 many CATLDSNTGELFF TGTGCCACCTTGGACTCGAACACCGGGGAGCTGTTTTTT
TRBD1 TRBJ2-7 TRBV6-1 many CASSERGRRGYEQYF TGTGCCAGCAGTGAAAGGGGGCGCAGGGGCTACGAGCAGTACTTC
NA TRBJ1-1 TRBV11-3 many CASSLTGQAFF TGTGCCAGCAGCTTAACAGGGCAAGCTTTCTTT
NA TRBJ1-5 TRBV19 many CASSMGRVRSQPQHF TGTGCCAGTAGTATGGGCAGGGTCAGGAGTCAGCCCCAGCATTTT
NA TRBJ2-1 TRBV20-1 NA CSASLCDEQFF TGCAGTGCCAGTCTATGCGACGAGCAGTTCTTC
TRBD2 TRBJ2-5 TRBV20-1 NA CSASRNSGRGQETQYF TGCAGTGCTAGCAGGAATAGCGGGAGGGGTCAAGAGACCCAGTACTTC
NA TRBJ2-6 TRBV11-2 many CASSSLRTSGSGANVLTF TGTGCCAGCAGTTCGTTACGGACAAGCGGCTCTGGGGCCAACGTCCTGACTTTC
NA TRBJ2-5 TRBV7-6 many CASSPPDETQYF TGTGCCAGCAGCCCCCCGGATGAGACCCAGTACTTC
NA TRBJ1-4 TRBV13 NA CASSLQGRNEKLFF TGTGCCAGCAGCTTACAGGGTCGTAATGAAAAACTGTTTTTT
TRBD1 TRBJ2-5 TRBV19 many CASTNRGQETQYF TGTGCCAGTACCAACAGGGGCCAAGAGACCCAGTACTTC
NA TRBJ1-5 TRBV2 many CASRDRRSNQPQHF TGTGCCAGCAGAGACAGGCGTAGCAATCAGCCCCAGCATTTT